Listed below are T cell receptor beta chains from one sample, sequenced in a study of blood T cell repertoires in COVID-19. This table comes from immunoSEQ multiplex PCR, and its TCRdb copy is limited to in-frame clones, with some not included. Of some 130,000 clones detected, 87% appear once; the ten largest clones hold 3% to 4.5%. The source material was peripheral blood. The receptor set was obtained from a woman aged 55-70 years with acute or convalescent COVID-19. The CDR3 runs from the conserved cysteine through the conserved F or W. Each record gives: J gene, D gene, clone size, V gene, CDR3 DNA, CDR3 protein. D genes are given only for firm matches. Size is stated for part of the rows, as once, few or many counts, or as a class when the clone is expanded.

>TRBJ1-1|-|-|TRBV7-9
TGTGCCAGCAGCTTATCATCGCGGCTAGAAGCTTTCTTT
CASSLSSRLEAFF
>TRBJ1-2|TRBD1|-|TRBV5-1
TGCGCCAGCAGCTTAACAGGGGTGGAATATGGCTACACCTTC
CASSLTGVEYGYTF
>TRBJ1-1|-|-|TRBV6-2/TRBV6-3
TGTGCCAGCAGTTCCCCAGGTATGGGGCCGAACACTGAAGCTTTCTTT
CASSSPGMGPNTEAFF
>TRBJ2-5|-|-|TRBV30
TGTGCCTGGAGACCGCCGTGGGTGCGGGTAAGAGAGACCCAGTACTTC
CAWRPPWVRVRETQYF
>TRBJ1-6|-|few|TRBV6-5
TGTGCCAGCAGTTACTCAGGAGGTCTTTCACCCCTCCACTTT
CASSYSGGLSPLHF
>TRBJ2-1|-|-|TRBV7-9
TGTGCCAGCAGCCCCCTCACGCAGGGGATGAATGAGCAGTTCTTC
CASSPLTQGMNEQFF
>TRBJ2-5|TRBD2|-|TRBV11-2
TGTGCCAGCAGCTTAGGGACTAGCGGGTGGGAGACCCAGTACTTC
CASSLGTSGWETQYF
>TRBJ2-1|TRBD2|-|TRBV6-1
TGTGCCAGCAGTGAAGCACTAGCGGGATTTTACAATGAGCAGTTCTTC
CASSEALAGFYNEQFF
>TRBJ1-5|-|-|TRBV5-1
TGCGCCAGCAGCTTGGGGGGGGTCCATCAGCCCCAGCATTTT
CASSLGGVHQPQHF
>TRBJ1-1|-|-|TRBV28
TGTGCCAGCAACACAGGCCCTGAAGCTTTCTTT
CASNTGPEAFF
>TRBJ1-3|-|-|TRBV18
TGTGCCAGCTCACCACCGGGGCAACCTGGAAACACCATATATTTT
CASSPPGQPGNTIYF
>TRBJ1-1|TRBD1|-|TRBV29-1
TGCAGCGGTACGGGACAGACGAACACTGAAGCTTTCTTT
CSGTGQTNTEAFF